This T cell receptor beta chain was captured by sequencing in a study of blood T cell repertoires in COVID-19. Overall study: PBMCs, B-cell-depleted T cells, or T cells were the source of the cDNA or gDNA that made up the material.

In the source study's methods: It was from reference gene primer amplification that nucleated cell counts were estimated. Only in-frame clones appear in the TCRdb table, and some are missing; sequencing was by immunoSEQ multiplex PCR. Clone size and V and J calls were adopted from that table, with D and trimming inferred from the DNA. The sample has some 400,000 clones, around 87% seen once. With V trimmed by 2 bases and J by 0 bases, 5 bases remained unmatched. Per the germline V gene, CDR1 is KGHSH and CDR2 is LQKENI. The CDR3 runs 16 residues. J is TRBJ2-3 and V is TRBV18; TRBD1 matches at 7 bases. The sequence was collected from a young man with active or convalescent COVID-19. The sample was peripheral blood. In DNA form, the CDR3 reads TGTGCCAGCTCACCAGGGGGACAGACCAGCACAGATACGCAGTATTTT. This translates into CASSPGGQTSTDTQYF. The entire variable domain, with the rest obtained from reference TRBV18 and TRBJ2-3, is as follows: NAGVMQNPRHLVRRRGQEARLRCSPMKGHSHVYWYRQLPEEGLKFMVYLQKENIIDESGMPKERFSAEFPKEGPSILRIQQVVRGDSAAYFCASSPGGQTSTDTQYFGPGTRLTVL.